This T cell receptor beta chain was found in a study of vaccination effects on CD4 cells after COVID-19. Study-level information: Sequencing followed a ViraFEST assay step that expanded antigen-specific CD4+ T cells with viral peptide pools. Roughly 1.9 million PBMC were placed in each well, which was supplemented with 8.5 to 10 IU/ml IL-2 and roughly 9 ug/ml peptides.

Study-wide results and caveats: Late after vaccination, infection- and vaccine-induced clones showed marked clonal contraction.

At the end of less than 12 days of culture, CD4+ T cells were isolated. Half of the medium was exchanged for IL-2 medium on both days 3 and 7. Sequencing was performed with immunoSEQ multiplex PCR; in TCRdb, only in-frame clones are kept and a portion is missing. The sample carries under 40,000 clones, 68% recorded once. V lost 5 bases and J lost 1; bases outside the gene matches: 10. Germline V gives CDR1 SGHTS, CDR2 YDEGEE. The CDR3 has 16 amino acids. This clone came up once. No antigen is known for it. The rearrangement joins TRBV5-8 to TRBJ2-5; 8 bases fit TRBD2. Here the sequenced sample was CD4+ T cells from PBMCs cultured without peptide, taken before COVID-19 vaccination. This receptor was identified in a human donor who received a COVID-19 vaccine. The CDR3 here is CASSWDIREGQETQYF. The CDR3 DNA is TGTGCCAGCAGTTGGGATATACGGGAGGGCCAAGAGACCCAGTACTTC.